These 22 T cell receptor beta chains share one sample of origin, sequenced in a study of CD8+ T cells in alopecia areata. RNA extraction and reverse transcription yielded cDNA as sequencing template. Assay: immunoSEQ multiplex PCR; the TCRdb copy retains only in-frame clones and omits some. This table has about 190,000 clones, approximately 56% appearing once. Treatment denoted: oral pan-JAK inhibitor, 5-10 mg twice daily. The sequencing here drew on CD4+ T cells sorted from blood, taken at week 4, from a patient treated with tofacitinib. All receptors derive from a human donor with alopecia areata.

V and J are TRBV4-3 and TRBJ2-6, with D unclear. Germline V gene sequence: CDR1 LGHNA, CDR2 YSLEER. The germline V and J ends were trimmed by 2 bases and 0 bases, with 11 bases remaining between them. The CDR3 is 17 amino acids. The CDR3 DNA reads TGCGCCAGCAGCCAACCCGGTCGAACCTCTGGGGCCAACGTCCTGACTTTC. This codes for CASSQPGRTSGANVLTF.

The gene calls are TRBV2 and TRBJ2-5; 11 positions agree with TRBD2. CDR3 length: 16 residues. J was trimmed by 4 bases and V by 5 bases; bases with no gene match: 9. Looked up from germline, CDR1 is SNHLY and CDR2 is FYNNEI. DNA of the CDR3: TGTGCCAGCAGTAAATTCACTAGCGGGAGCGGAGAGACCCAGTACTTC. Protein sequence: CASSKFTSGSGETQYF.

By share, this clone counts as medium-sized. The J gene is TRBJ2-1, the V gene TRBV4-3, with D maybe TRBD2 (5 bases). The CDR3 loop spans 12 amino acids. The V end was cut by 4 bases, the J end by 6 bases, with 7 bases between. Germline CDR1 reads LGHNA; CDR2 reads YSLEER. CDR3 residues: CASSRTVNEQFF. In DNA, the CDR3 is TGCGCCAGCAGCCGGACTGTCAATGAGCAGTTCTTC.

This clone has at least ten counts. J is TRBJ2-7 and V is TRBV5-8, with no clear D. The germline gives CDR1 SGHTS, CDR2 YDEGEE. V was trimmed by 4 bases and J by 7 bases, leaving 15 bases between them. CDR3 size: 13 residues. The CDR3 nucleotides read TGTGCCAGCAGCCGCCATCCAACTGGTGAGCAGTACTTC. Translation: CASSRHPTGEQYF.

V usage is TRBV5-1 and J usage is TRBJ2-5; D call uncertain. This CDR3 has 14 residues. Per germline, CDR1 SGHRS and CDR2 YFSETQ. The V end lost 3 bases, the J end lost 2 bases, and 11 bases lay between the germline ends. The CDR3 DNA reads TGCGCCAGCAGCTCCAGTCTGGGGCAAGAGACCCAGTACTTC. It specifies CASSSSLGQETQYF. The complete variable domain, with remaining parts taken from reference TRBV5-1 and TRBJ2-5, reads KAGVTQTPRYLIKTRGQQVTLSCSPISGHRSVSWYQQTPGQGLQFLFEYFSETQRNKGNFPGRFSGRQFSNSRSEMNVSTLELGDSALYLCASSSSLGQETQYFGPGTRLLVL.

The rearrangement links TRBV25-1 to TRBJ2-7; D unclear. The germline V gene encodes CDR1 MGHDK and CDR2 SYGVNS. Trimming stripped 1 base from V and 0 bases from J, with 10 bases between. The CDR3 totals 15 residues. The CDR3 bases are TGTGCCAGCAGTGAATCGGGCAGATACTCCTACGAGCAGTACTTC. It encodes CASSESGRYSYEQYF.

The chain links TRBV30 to TRBJ2-7; no clear D. CDR1 GTSNPN and CDR2 SVGIG come from the germline V gene (reference sequence). V lost 1 base to trimming and J lost 2 bases, with 18 bases between them. The CDR3 runs 16 residues. As DNA, the CDR3 is TGTGCCTGGAGTGCCCCAACTAAGCGTAGCCCCTACGAGCAGTACTTC. Amino acids: CAWSAPTKRSPYEQYF.

The chain recombines TRBV29-1 with TRBJ1-1; D might be TRBD1 (5 bases). Germline-derived CDR1 and CDR2 are SQVTM and ANQGSEA. The CDR3 loop spans 13 amino acids. V shed 4 bases and J shed 1 base, with 10 bases lying between them. The CDR3 DNA is TGCAGCGTTGCGGTCGGGGGGAACACTGAAGCTTTCTTT. The encoded protein is CSVAVGGNTEAFF.

V usage is TRBV30 and J usage is TRBJ2-1, with D perhaps TRBD1 (6 bases). This CDR3 spans 12 amino acids. The V gene lost 3 bases and the J gene lost 8 bases, with 11 bases spanning the gap. The germline V gene encodes CDR1 GTSNPN and CDR2 SVGIG (reference sequence). CDR3 amino acids: CAWSTGFHEQFF. In DNA form, the CDR3 reads TGTGCCTGGAGCACAGGGTTCCATGAGCAGTTCTTC.

This sequence joins TRBV7-2 and TRBJ1-1; weak D call: TRBD1 (6 bases). The ends were cut back, 3 bases at V and 1 base at J, with 9 bases in the middle. Per the germline V gene, CDR1 is SGHTA and CDR2 is FQGNSA. The CDR3 is 14 residues long. The CDR3 sequence: CASSFRGGNTEAFF. For the CDR3, the DNA is TGTGCCAGCAGCTTCAGGGGAGGGAACACTGAAGCTTTCTTT.

In this sample, this clone turned up a few times. The chain carries TRBV19 and TRBJ2-7; D gene uncertain. Germline-derived CDR1 and CDR2 are LNHDA and SQIVND (reference sequence). The CDR3 covers 12 residues. V dropped 10 bases and J dropped 4 bases, with 14 bases sitting between them. CDR3 residues: CATGDRAYEQYF. CDR3 DNA: TGTGCCACTGGAGATCGGGCTTACGAGCAGTACTTC.

The rearrangement joins TRBV19 to TRBJ2-6; 7 bases match TRBD1. This CDR3 region has 16 residues. The V gene's germline CDR1 is LNHDA and CDR2 SQIVND (reference sequence). V lost 5 bases to trimming and J lost 0 bases; unmatched junction nucleotides: 4. This chain's CDR3 is CASSPTGASGANVLTF. DNA of the CDR3: TGTGCCAGTAGTCCTACAGGGGCCTCTGGGGCCAACGTCCTGACTTTC.

This chain uses TRBV20-1 with TRBJ2-7, with D hard to call. Germline V gene data show CDR1 as DFQATT and CDR2 as SNEGSKA (reference sequence). There are 11 residues in the CDR3. Trimming cost V 3 bases and J 6 bases, with 9 bases left between them. The CDR3 DNA sequence: TGCAGTGCTAGGCCCCAGCTCGAGCAGTACTTC. It yields the protein CSARPQLEQYF.

This clone was counted a few times. The genes are TRBV18 and TRBJ2-2, with TRBD1 identical over 8 bases. V lost 3 bases and J lost 0; bases outside the gene matches: 6. Germline V gene lookup returns CDR1 KGHSH and CDR2 LQKENI. CDR3 length: 17 amino acids. The CDR3 DNA reads TGTGCCAGCTCACCGCCACACAGGGGGACGAACACCGGGGAGCTGTTTTTT. Protein sequence: CASSPPHRGTNTGELFF.

V and J are TRBV11-2 and TRBJ2-7, with D maybe TRBD1 (5 bases). The CDR3 contains 14 residues. Germline V gene lookup returns CDR1 SGHAT and CDR2 FQNNGV. V dropped 4 bases and J dropped 5 bases, with 15 bases sitting between them. CDR3 loop: CASSSTAGSHEQYF. The CDR3 DNA follows: TGTGCCAGCAGCTCTACCGCAGGGTCCCACGAGCAGTACTTC.

This clone was observed a handful of times. CDR3 region: CSVGQGARGGYTF. The CDR3 DNA sequence: TGCAGCGTCGGACAGGGTGCGAGAGGTGGCTACACCTTC. The chain couples TRBV29-1 to TRBJ1-2, with 8 bases lining up with TRBD1. The CDR3 spans 13 residues. V lost 6 bases, J lost 7 bases, and 10 bases stayed unmatched. The germline gives CDR1 SQVTM, CDR2 ANQGSEA. Based on the CDR3 plus reference TRBV29-1 and TRBJ1-2, the full variable domain is SAVISQKPSRDICQRGTSLTIQCQVDSQVTMMFWYRQQPGQSLTLIATANQGSEATYESGFVIDKFPISRPNLTFSTLTVSNMSPEDSSIYLCSVGQGARGGYTFGSGTRLTVV.

The rearrangement joins TRBV2 to TRBJ1-1; weak D call: TRBD1 (5 bases). CDR3 size: 14 residues. In germline, CDR1 is SNHLY, CDR2 FYNNEI. V lost 4 bases and J 5 bases, leaving 14 bases between the germline ends. The CDR3 coding sequence is TGTGCCAGCAGTGCGGAGCAGGGCAGGACTGAAGCTTTCTTT. It codes for CASSAEQGRTEAFF.

The chain recombines TRBV19 with TRBJ2-2; D unresolved. Per germline, CDR1 LNHDA and CDR2 SQIVND (reference sequence). The CDR3 sequence is 15 residues long. Between the trimmed V and J ends, which lost 5 bases and 0 bases, there was a span of 10 bases. The CDR3 coding sequence is TGTGCCAGTAGTCAAATTCAGCCGAACACCGGGGAGCTGTTTTTT. It encodes CASSQIQPNTGELFF.

The rearrangement uses TRBV2 and TRBJ1-5; D perhaps matches TRBD1 (6 bases). Germline V gene lookup returns CDR1 SNHLY and CDR2 FYNNEI. Trimming removed 4 bases from V and 2 bases from J, with 6 bases in between. CDR3 size: 13 residues. The CDR3 protein is CASSGTGNQPQHF. The DNA of the CDR3 is TGTGCCAGCAGTGGGACAGGCAATCAGCCCCAGCATTTT.

This chain uses TRBV29-1 with TRBJ1-2; D remains unclear. The V and J ends lost 0 bases and 2 bases respectively, with 10 bases between them. CDR1 and CDR2 from the germline V gene are SQVTM and ANQGSEA. This CDR3 has 14 residues. CDR3 DNA sequence: TGCAGCGTTGAAGATCGCACCCGAAACTATGGCTACACCTTC. The encoded protein is CSVEDRTRNYGYTF.

The CDR3 sequence is CAWTNDGSNQPQHF. CDR3 bases: TGTGCCTGGACAAACGACGGGAGCAATCAGCCCCAGCATTTT. The chain joins TRBV30 to TRBJ1-5; D is uncertain. This CDR3 contains 14 residues. CDR1 GTSNPN and CDR2 SVGIG come from the germline V gene (reference sequence). V shed 4 bases and J shed 1 base, with 11 bases lying between them.

The V gene is TRBV5-1, the J gene TRBJ2-5; 10 bases map to TRBD2. With 5 bases clipped from V and 3 bases from J, the junction kept 4 bases outside the gene matches. CDR3 size: 14 residues. CDR1 and CDR2 from the germline V gene are SGHRS and YFSETQ. CDR3 in DNA: TGCGCCAGCAGACCAGGACTAGCGGAAGAGACCCAGTACTTC. This sequence encodes CASRPGLAEETQYF.